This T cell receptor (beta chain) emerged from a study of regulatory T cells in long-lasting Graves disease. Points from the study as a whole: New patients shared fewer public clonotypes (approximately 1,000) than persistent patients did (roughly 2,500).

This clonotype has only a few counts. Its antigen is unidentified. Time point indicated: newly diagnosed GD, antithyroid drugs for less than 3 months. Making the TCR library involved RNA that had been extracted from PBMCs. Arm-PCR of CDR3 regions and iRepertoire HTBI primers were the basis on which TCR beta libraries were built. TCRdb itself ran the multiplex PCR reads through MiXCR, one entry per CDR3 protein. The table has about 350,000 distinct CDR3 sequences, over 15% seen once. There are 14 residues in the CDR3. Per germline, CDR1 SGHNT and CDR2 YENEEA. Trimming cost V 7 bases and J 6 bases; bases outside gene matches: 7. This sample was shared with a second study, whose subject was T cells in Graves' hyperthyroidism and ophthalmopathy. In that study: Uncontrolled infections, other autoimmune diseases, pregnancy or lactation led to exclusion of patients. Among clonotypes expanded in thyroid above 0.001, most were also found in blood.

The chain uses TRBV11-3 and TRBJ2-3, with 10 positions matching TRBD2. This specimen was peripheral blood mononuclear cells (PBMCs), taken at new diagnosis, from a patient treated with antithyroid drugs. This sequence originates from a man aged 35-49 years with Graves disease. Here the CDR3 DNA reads TGTGCCAGCAAAAGCGGGGGGGCTTTTGATACGCAGTATTTT. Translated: CASKSGGAFDTQYF.